Each of the 11 T cell receptor beta chains below was sequenced from the same sample in a study of T cell changes during pregnancy in multiple sclerosis. Libraries were prepared by immunoSEQ multiplex PCR; TCRdb keeps only in-frame clonotypes and omits some of them. In the table there are about 100,000 clones, 92% of which are singletons. The sample here was peripheral blood, taken after pregnancy. These receptor sequences come from a female donor with multiple sclerosis, enrolled in a pregnancy study.

Details on this clone: One end of the junction fails to match germline, which may point to a read error. This chain joins TRBV18 and TRBJ2-7; weak D call: TRBD2 (6 bases). The CDR3 is made up of 12 amino acids. From germline, CDR1 is KGHSH and CDR2 LQKENI. The CDR3 protein is CASSPDPAGWHF. In DNA form, the CDR3 reads TGTGCCAGCTCACCGGACCCGGCGGGGTGGCACTTC.

This chain connects TRBV14 to TRBJ2-3, with 7 bases identical to TRBD1. Per the germline V gene, CDR1 is SGHDN and CDR2 is FVKESK. Trimming at V came to 4 bases and at J to 2 bases, leaving 9 bases not matched to a gene. The CDR3 consists of 16 residues. DNA for the CDR3: TGTGCCAGCAGCCTCGGGGACAGAAGAAACACAGATACGCAGTATTTT. As protein: CASSLGDRRNTDTQYF.

The chain uses TRBV7-3 and TRBJ2-2; TRBD2 matches 11 bases. CDR1 and CDR2 from the germline V gene are SGHTA and FQGTGA. CDR3 length equals 14 residues. Trimming at V came to 5 bases and at J to 7 bases, leaving 3 bases not matched to a gene. The CDR3 region has the DNA TGTGCCAGCAGCCCAACTAGCGGGGGCGGGGAGCTGTTTTTT. Translating gives CASSPTSGGGELFF.

The J gene is TRBJ1-2, the V gene TRBV6-1, with D maybe TRBD1 (5 bases). Germline V lookup: CDR1 MNHNS, CDR2 SASEGT. V was clipped by 5 bases and J by 8 bases, with 9 bases between them. This CDR3 has 11 amino acids. The CDR3 coding sequence is TGTGCCAGCAGTACAGGATTGGGCTACACCTTC. Its translation: CASSTGLGYTF.

This chain joins TRBV12-5 and TRBJ1-1; TRBD1 agrees at 8 bases. CDR1 is LGHNT, CDR2 FRNRAP, per germline. Germline trimming cut 1 base from V and 2 bases from J; bases unmatched to any gene: 3. This CDR3 has 15 residues. DNA of the CDR3: TGTGCTAGTGGTTTGGAGACAGGGGTTAACACTGAAGCTTTCTTT. Translated, it gives CASGLETGVNTEAFF.

The chain combines TRBV11-2 with TRBJ2-3, with 7 bases aligning to TRBD2. CDR1 SGHAT and CDR2 FQNNGV come from the germline V gene. V trimming: 3 bases; J trimming: 6 bases; junction bases outside the gene matches: 9. CDR3 length: 15 amino acids. This CDR3 reads CASSLGTPGGDTQYF. The CDR3 DNA is TGTGCCAGCAGCTTGGGGACTCCGGGAGGTGATACGCAGTATTTT.

V usage is TRBV11-2 and J usage is TRBJ1-2; D remains unclear. Germline V gene lookup returns CDR1 SGHAT and CDR2 FQNNGV. Between the trimmed V and J ends, which lost 2 bases and 3 bases, there was a span of 4 bases. The CDR3 sequence is 12 residues long. The CDR3 region has the DNA TGTGCCAGCAGCTTATCAGACTATGGCTACACCTTC. Amino acids: CASSLSDYGYTF.

The chain is built from TRBV5-5 and TRBJ2-5; perhaps TRBD1 as D (6 bases). The CDR3 length is 14 residues. Germline lookup yields CDR1 SGHKS and CDR2 YYEKEE (reference sequence). Trimming took 4 bases from V and 2 from J, leaving 12 bases between them. The CDR3 DNA follows: TGTGCCAGCAGCCCACCGGGACAACAAGAGACCCAGTACTTC. Translation gives CASSPPGQQETQYF. Using reference TRBV5-5 and TRBJ2-5 for the parts outside the CDR3, the full variable domain is DAGVTQSPTHLIKTRGQQVTLRCSPISGHKSVSWYQQVLGQGPQFIFQYYEKEERGRGNFPDRFSARQFPNYSSELNVNALLLGDSALYLCASSPPGQQETQYFGPGTRLLVL.

The chain couples TRBV28 to TRBJ2-7, with 10 bases identical to TRBD2. V was clipped by 6 bases and J by 3 bases; unmatched bases: 8. Germline CDR1 MDHEN, CDR2 SYDVKM. There are 15 residues in the CDR3. CDR3 region: CASSLLAGDSYEQYF. CDR3 nucleotides: TGTGCCAGCAGCCTCCTAGCGGGAGATAGCTACGAGCAGTACTTC.

The rearrangement links TRBV27 to TRBJ1-1; perhaps TRBD1 as D (6 bases). V lost 2 bases, J lost 3 bases, and 10 bases lay in between. The V gene's germline CDR1 is MNHEY and CDR2 SMNVEV (reference sequence). The CDR3 is 14 residues long. The CDR3 DNA is TGTGCCAGCAGTTTACAGGGGCAATACACTGAAGCTTTCTTT. Translation: CASSLQGQYTEAFF.

The rearrangement uses TRBV19 and TRBJ1-2; no reliable D call. This CDR3 has 12 amino acids. The germline V gene has CDR1 LNHDA and CDR2 SQIVND (reference sequence). Trimming removed 6 bases at V and 5 bases at J, with 10 bases between. CDR3 residues: CASRSPGYGYTF. CDR3 DNA sequence: TGTGCCAGTAGGTCACCAGGATATGGCTACACCTTC.